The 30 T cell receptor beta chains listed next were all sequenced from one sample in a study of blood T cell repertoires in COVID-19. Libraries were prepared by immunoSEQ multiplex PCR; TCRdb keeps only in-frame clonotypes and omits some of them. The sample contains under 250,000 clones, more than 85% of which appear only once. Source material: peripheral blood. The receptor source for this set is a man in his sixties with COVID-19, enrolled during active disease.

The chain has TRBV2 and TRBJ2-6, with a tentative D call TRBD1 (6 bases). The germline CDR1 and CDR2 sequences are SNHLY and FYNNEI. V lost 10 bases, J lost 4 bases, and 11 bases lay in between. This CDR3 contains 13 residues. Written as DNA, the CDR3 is TGTGCCATCCACAGGGACGGGGCCAACGTCCTGACTTTC. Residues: CAIHRDGANVLTF.

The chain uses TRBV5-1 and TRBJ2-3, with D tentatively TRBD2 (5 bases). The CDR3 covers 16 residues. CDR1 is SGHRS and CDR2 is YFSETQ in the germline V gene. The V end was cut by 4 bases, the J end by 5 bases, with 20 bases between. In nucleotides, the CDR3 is TGCGCCAGCAGCGGATGGGGTGTCGGAGGTCAAGATACGCAGTATTTT. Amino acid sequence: CASSGWGVGGQDTQYF.

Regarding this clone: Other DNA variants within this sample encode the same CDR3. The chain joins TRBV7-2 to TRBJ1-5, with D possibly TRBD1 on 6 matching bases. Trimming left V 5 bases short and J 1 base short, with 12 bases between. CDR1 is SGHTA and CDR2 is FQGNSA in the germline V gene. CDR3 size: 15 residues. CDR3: CASSPQGGSNQPQHF. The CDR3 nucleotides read TGTGCCAGCAGCCCTCAAGGGGGAAGCAATCAGCCCCAGCATTTT.

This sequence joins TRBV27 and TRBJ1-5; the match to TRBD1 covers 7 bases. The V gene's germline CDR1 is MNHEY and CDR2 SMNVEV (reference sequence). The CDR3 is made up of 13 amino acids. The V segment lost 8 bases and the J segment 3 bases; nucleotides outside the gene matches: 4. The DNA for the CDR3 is TGTGCCAGCTCGGGGACAGTCAATCAGCCCCAGCATTTT. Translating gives CASSGTVNQPQHF.

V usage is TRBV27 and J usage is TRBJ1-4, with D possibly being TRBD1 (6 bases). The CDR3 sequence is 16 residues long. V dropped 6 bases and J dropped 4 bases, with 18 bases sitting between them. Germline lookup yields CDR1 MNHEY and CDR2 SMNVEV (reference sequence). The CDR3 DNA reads TGTGCCAGCAGCTCAGGCACCAGGGGTAATAATGAAAAACTGTTTTTT. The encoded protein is CASSSGTRGNNEKLFF.

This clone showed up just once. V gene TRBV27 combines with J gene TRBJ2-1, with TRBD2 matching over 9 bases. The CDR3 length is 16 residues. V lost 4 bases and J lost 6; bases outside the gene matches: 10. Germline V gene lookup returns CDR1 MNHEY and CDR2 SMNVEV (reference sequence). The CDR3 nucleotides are TGTGCCAGCAGTTATTTCGGGGCTAGCGGGATCAATGAGCAGTTCTTC. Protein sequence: CASSYFGASGINEQFF.

The CDR3 DNA sequence: TGCGCCAGCAGCCTAGCGGGGCACACAGATACGCAGTATTTT. Translated: CASSLAGHTDTQYF. This chain links TRBV5-1 with TRBJ2-3; 9 nucleotides agree with TRBD2. There are 14 residues in the CDR3. After removal of 4 bases from V and 2 bases from J, the junction contained 2 bases not matched to a gene. CDR1 and CDR2 (germline): SGHRS, YFSETQ.

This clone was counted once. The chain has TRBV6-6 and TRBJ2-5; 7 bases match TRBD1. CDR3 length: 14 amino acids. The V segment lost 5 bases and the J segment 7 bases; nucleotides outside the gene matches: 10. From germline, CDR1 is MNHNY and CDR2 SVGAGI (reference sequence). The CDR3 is CASSLHPGQRTQYF. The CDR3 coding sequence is TGTGCCAGCAGTCTCCACCCGGGACAGAGGACCCAGTACTTC.

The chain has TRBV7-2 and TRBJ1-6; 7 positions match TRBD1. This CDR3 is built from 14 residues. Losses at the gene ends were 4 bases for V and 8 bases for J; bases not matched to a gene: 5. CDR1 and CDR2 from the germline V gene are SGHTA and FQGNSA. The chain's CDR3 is CASSSGQSHSPLHF. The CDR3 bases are TGTGCCAGCAGCTCGGGACAGTCCCATTCACCCCTCCACTTT.

CDR3 nucleotide sequence: TGTGCCAGCAGCTCCTTCTACGAGCAGTACTTC. Amino acid sequence: CASSSFYEQYF. The gene calls are TRBV5-4 and TRBJ2-7; D ambiguous. The CDR3 is 11 amino acids. Germline CDR1 and CDR2: SGHNT and YYREEE (reference sequence). V lost 3 bases, J lost 3 bases, and 4 bases lay in between.

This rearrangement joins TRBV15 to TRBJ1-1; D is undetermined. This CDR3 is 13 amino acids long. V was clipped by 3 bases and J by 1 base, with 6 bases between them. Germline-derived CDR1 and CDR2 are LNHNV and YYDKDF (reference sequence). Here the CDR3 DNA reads TGTGCCACCAGCAGCCAGTGGAACACTGAAGCTTTCTTT. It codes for CATSSQWNTEAFF. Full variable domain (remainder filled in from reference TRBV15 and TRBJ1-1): DAMVIQNPRYQVTQFGKPVTLSCSQTLNHNVMYWYQQKSSQAPKLLFHYYDKDFNNEADTPDNFQSRRPNTSFCFLDIRSPGLGDTAMYLCATSSQWNTEAFFGQGTRLTVV.

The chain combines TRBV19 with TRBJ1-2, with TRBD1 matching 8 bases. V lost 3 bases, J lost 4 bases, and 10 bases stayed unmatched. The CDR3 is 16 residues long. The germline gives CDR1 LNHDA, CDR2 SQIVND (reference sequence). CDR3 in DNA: TGTGCCAGTAGTATGGCCTGGACAGGGAGGAGCTATGGCTACACCTTC. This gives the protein CASSMAWTGRSYGYTF.

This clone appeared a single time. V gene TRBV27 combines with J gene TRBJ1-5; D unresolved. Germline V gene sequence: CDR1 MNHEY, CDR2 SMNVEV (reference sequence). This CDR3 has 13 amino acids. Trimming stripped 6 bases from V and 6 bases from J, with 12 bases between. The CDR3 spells CASSFGVAQPQHF. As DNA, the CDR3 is TGTGCCAGCAGCTTCGGGGTCGCTCAGCCCCAGCATTTT.

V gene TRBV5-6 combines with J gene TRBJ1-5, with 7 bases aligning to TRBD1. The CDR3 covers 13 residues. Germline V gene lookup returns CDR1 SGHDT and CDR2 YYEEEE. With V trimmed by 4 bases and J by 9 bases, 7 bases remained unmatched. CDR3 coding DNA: TGTGCCAGCAGCGTACAGGGGATAGGGCCCCAGCATTTT. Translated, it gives CASSVQGIGPQHF.

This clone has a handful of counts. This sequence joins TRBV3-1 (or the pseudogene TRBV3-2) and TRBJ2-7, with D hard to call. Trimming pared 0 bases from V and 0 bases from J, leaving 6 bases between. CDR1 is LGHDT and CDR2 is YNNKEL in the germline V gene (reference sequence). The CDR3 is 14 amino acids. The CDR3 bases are TGTGCCAGCAGCCAAGACGGGTTCTCCTACGAGCAGTACTTC. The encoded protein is CASSQDGFSYEQYF.

The CDR3 coding sequence is TGTGCCAGCAGTTTTGACAGGGGGCTTGGCTACACCTTC. It specifies CASSFDRGLGYTF. The chain has TRBV12-3 or TRBV12-4 and TRBJ1-2, with 10 nucleotides matching TRBD1. The CDR3 extends over 13 amino acids. Losses at the gene ends were 3 bases for V and 7 bases for J; bases not matched to a gene: 2.

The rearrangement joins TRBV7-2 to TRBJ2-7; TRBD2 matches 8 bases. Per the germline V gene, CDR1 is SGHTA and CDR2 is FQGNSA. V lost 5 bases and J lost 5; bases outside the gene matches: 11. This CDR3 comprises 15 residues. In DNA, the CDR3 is TGTGCCAGCAGCCCCACTTCCGGGAGGGCGAACGAGCAGTACTTC. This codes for CASSPTSGRANEQYF.

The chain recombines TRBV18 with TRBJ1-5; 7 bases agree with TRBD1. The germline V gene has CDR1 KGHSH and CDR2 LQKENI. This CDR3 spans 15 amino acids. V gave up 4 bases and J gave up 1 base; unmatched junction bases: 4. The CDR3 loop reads CASSQGAASNQPQHF. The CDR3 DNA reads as TGTGCCAGCTCACAGGGGGCTGCGAGCAATCAGCCCCAGCATTTT.

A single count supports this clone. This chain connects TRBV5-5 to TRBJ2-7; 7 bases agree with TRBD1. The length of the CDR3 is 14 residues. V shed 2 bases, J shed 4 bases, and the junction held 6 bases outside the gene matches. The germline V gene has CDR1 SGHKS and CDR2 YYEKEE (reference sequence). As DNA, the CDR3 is TGTGCCAGCAGCTTACAGACAGGGCCTTACGAGCAGTACTTC. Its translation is CASSLQTGPYEQYF.

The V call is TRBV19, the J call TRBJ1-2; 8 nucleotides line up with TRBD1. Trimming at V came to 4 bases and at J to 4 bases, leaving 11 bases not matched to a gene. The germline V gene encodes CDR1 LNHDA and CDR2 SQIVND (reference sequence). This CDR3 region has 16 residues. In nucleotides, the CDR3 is TGTGCCAGTAGTACCAAACGGACAGGGAGCGCCTATGGCTACACCTTC. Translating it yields CASSTKRTGSAYGYTF.

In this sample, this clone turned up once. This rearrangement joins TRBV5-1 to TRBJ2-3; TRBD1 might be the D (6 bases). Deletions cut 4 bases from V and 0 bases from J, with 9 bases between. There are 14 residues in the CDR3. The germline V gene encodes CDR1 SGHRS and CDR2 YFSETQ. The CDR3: CASSKDRSTDTQYF. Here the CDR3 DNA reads TGCGCCAGCAGCAAAGACAGGAGCACAGATACGCAGTATTTT.

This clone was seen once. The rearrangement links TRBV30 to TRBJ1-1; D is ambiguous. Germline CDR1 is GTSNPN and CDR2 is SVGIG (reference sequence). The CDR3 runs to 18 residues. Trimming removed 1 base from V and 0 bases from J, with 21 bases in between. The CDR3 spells CAWSESRRRAVMNTEAFF. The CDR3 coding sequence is TGTGCCTGGAGTGAATCGCGGCGGCGGGCAGTAATGAACACTGAAGCTTTCTTT.

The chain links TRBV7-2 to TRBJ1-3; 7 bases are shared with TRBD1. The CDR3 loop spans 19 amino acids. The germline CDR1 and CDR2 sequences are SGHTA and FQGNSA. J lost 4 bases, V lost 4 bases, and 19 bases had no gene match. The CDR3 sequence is CASSWRPGGRRTFGNTIYF. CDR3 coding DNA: TGTGCCAGCAGCTGGCGGCCAGGGGGAAGGCGGACCTTCGGAAACACCATATATTTT.

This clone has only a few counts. The DNA of the CDR3 is TGTGCCAGCTCACACTCCGAGGGGGTGGGAAATGAGCAGTTCTTC. Translating gives CASSHSEGVGNEQFF. The V gene is TRBV18, the J gene TRBJ2-1; perhaps TRBD1 as D (6 bases). The CDR3 runs 15 residues. CDR1 is KGHSH and CDR2 is LQKENI in the germline V gene. Trimming took 4 bases from V and 7 from J, leaving 17 bases between them.

In DNA form, the CDR3 reads TGTGCCAGCAGTGATTATATCCTAAATTCACCCCTCCACTTT. As protein: CASSDYILNSPLHF. This sequence joins TRBV25-1 and TRBJ1-6; D not certain. V lost 3 bases to trimming and J lost 7 bases, with 10 bases between them. Germline CDR1 and CDR2: MGHDK and SYGVNS. The CDR3 covers 14 residues.

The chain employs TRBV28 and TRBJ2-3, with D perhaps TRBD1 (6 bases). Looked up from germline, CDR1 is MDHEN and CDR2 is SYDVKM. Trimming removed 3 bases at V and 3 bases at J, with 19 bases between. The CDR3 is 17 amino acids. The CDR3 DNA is TGTGCCAGCAGTTTTCGGAACTACAGGGTTGGGACAGATACGCAGTATTTT. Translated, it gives CASSFRNYRVGTDTQYF.

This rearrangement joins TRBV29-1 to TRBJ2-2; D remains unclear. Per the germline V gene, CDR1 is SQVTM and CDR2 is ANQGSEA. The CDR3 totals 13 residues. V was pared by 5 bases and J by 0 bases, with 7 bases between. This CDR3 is CSVSPSNTGELFF. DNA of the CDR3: TGCAGCGTTTCCCCTTCGAACACCGGGGAGCTGTTTTTT.

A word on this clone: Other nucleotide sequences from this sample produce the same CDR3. The CDR3 spells CASSSTGNYGYTF. The CDR3, as DNA: TGTGCCAGCAGTTCGACAGGAAACTATGGCTACACCTTC. The chain recombines TRBV6-6 with TRBJ1-2; a possible D gene is TRBD1 (6 bases). This CDR3 region has 13 residues. Trimming pared 4 bases from V and 2 bases from J, leaving 8 bases between. Germline V lookup: CDR1 MNHNY, CDR2 SVGAGI (reference sequence).

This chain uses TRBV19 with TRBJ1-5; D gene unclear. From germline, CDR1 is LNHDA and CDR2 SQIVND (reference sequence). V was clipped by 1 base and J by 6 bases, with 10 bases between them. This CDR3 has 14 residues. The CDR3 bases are TGTGCCAGTAGTATAGCTCAGGATCCTCAGCCCCAGCATTTT. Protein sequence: CASSIAQDPQPQHF. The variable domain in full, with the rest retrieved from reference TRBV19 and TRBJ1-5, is DGGITQSPKYLFRKEGQNVTLSCEQNLNHDAMYWYRQDPGQGLRLIYYSQIVNDFQKGDIAEGYSVSREKKESFPLTVTSAQKNPTAFYLCASSIAQDPQPQHFGDGTRLSIL.

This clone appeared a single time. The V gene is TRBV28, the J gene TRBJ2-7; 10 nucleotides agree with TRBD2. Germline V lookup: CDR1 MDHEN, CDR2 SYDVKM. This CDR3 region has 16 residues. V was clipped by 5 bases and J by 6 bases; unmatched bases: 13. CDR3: CASSPPPSGSWSEQYF. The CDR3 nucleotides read TGTGCCAGCAGTCCCCCCCCTAGCGGGAGTTGGTCCGAGCAGTACTTC.